The rows below give T cell receptor beta chains drawn from one sample of a study of blood T cells in healthy people across ages. From the 5' RACE reads, TCRdb called clonotypes with MiXCR, one entry per CDR3 protein. This table has roughly 1,000,000 distinct CDR3 sequences, around 25% appearing once. The same sample was also used in a study of T cells of mothers and their children.

Sequences were obtained from blood. These TCRs come from a girl aged 2 to 10 in good health. The CDR3 runs from the conserved cysteine through the conserved F or W. A D gene is named only where the DNA matches it firmly. Size tells how often a clone was seen (once, few, many) or the class of an expanded clone, and some rows leave it out.

j_call d_call clone_size v_call cdr3_nt cdr3_aa
TRBJ2-1 . few TRBV29-1 TGCAGCGTTGGGGCAGAATACAATGAGCAGTTCTTC CSVGAEYNEQFF
TRBJ2-5 . . TRBV29-1 TGCAGCGTTGAGAAGCCCAATGAAGAGACCCAGTACTTC CSVEKPNEETQYF
TRBJ1-4 TRBD1 . TRBV9 TGTGCCAGCAGCCCCGGGACAGGGGTTTCGGATGAAAAACTGTTTTTT CASSPGTGVSDEKLFF
TRBJ2-1 TRBD2 . TRBV7-9 TGTGCCAGCAGCAACCTAGCGGGAGGGAGGTCCTACAATGAGCAGTTCTTC CASSNLAGGRSYNEQFF
TRBJ2-2 . few TRBV10-1 TGCGCCAGCAGTGACCCCAGCGGCGCGAACACCGGGGAGCTGTTTTTT CASSDPSGANTGELFF
TRBJ2-1 TRBD2 . TRBV28 TGTGCCAGCAGTCCCATAGGACTAGCGAGGTACAATGAGCAGTTCTTC CASSPIGLARYNEQFF
TRBJ2-4 . . TRBV15 TGTGCCACCAGCAGAGATGTAATGAACATTCAGTACTTC CATSRDVMNIQYF
TRBJ1-2 . once TRBV28 TGTGCCAGCGCTCCAAGGGATGGATCCGGCTACACCTTC CASAPRDGSGYTF
TRBJ2-7 . . TRBV10-3 TGTGCCATCAGCCCCGGACTTCGTTACGAGCAGTACTTC CAISPGLRYEQYF
TRBJ2-3 . . TRBV6-1 TGTGCCAGCAGTGAAGCGCCCTTGTGGCGGGATAGCACAGATACGCAGTATTTT CASSEAPLWRDSTDTQYF
TRBJ1-1 TRBD1 . TRBV5-8 TGTGCCAGCAGACCCTCCGGGACAGGGGAATATGGCACTGAAGCTTTCTTT CASRPSGTGEYGTEAFF
TRBJ1-2 . . TRBV18 TGTGCCAGCTCACAGGGCGGGACGGATGGCTACACCTTC CASSQGGTDGYTF
TRBJ2-7 . few TRBV10-3 TGTGCCATCAGTGAGTGGGAAGGGTCCTACGAGCAGTACTTC CAISEWEGSYEQYF
TRBJ1-2 TRBD1 . TRBV27 TGTGCCAGCAAAATAATGGGACAGGAAGATGGCTACACCTTC CASKIMGQEDGYTF
TRBJ1-1 TRBD1 many TRBV12-3/TRBV12-4 TGTGCCAGCAGCGGGACAGCGAACACTGAAGCCTTCTTT CASSGTANTEAFF